The 17 T cell receptor beta chains given below trace back to one sample, sequenced in a study of beta chain features in type 1 diabetes listed by TCRdb under 2018. For these receptors, no antigen is known. On the study overall, not on this receptor specifically: In all four CD4+ subsets, TCRB CDR3 length was moderately but significantly shorter in type 1 diabetes patients.

The protocol used for the library was the immunoSEQ multiplex PCR assay. All of the isolated RNA was reverse transcribed with the High Capacity cDNA Reverse Transcription Kit, so expressed TCRB transcripts were sequenced. TCRdb retrieved this table from immuneACCESS and kept in-frame rearrangements only. Not all clones are present; in checked studies, unresolved V genes account for under half, and no reason is known for the remainder. The sample data list over 200,000 clones, and 11% of these were observed just once. Over 0.015% of the sample belongs to the ten largest clones. The material sequenced was naive CD4+ T cells from blood. The meaning of the sample's cell subset or site label: true naive CD4+ T cells. The receptors here all came from a man aged 25-45 years with type 1 diabetes.

Only a few counts were recorded for this clone. The rearrangement joins TRBV7-2 to TRBJ2-5, with TRBD1 matching 7 bases. V trimming: 3 bases; J trimming: 4 bases; junction bases outside the gene matches: 5. Germline V gene data show CDR1 as SGHTA and CDR2 as FQGNSA. The CDR3 runs 14 residues. The chain's CDR3 is CASSFSTGTETQYF. The CDR3 DNA reads TGTGCCAGCAGCTTTTCGACAGGGACAGAGACCCAGTACTTC.

The genes are TRBV5-1 and TRBJ2-1; possible D gene TRBD1, 5 bases. This CDR3 spans 14 amino acids. The V gene's germline CDR1 is SGHRS and CDR2 YFSETQ. Trimming shortened V by 0 bases and J by 10 bases, and 14 bases separated the two germline ends. For the CDR3, the DNA is TGCGCCAGCAGCTTGGTGGCTTCCCAGGGAGAGCAGTTCTTC. This sequence encodes CASSLVASQGEQFF.

A few counts support this clone. The J gene is TRBJ1-2, the V gene TRBV18; TRBD1 is a possible D gene (5 bases). V lost 5 bases to trimming and J lost 3 bases, with 10 bases between them. The germline gives CDR1 KGHSH, CDR2 LQKENI. CDR3 size: 13 residues. The CDR3 bases are TGTGCCAGCTCAGACAGCGCCGACTATGGCTACACCTTC. Translating it yields CASSDSADYGYTF. The variable domain in full, with the rest retrieved from reference TRBV18 and TRBJ1-2, is NAGVMQNPRHLVRRRGQEARLRCSPMKGHSHVYWYRQLPEEGLKFMVYLQKENIIDESGMPKERFSAEFPKEGPSILRIQQVVRGDSAAYFCASSDSADYGYTFGSGTRLTVV.

The J gene is TRBJ1-2, the V gene TRBV5-4; TRBD1 agrees at 9 bases. Germline V gene lookup returns CDR1 SGHNT and CDR2 YYREEE (reference sequence). The CDR3 extends over 15 amino acids. J lost 0 bases, V lost 4 bases, and 4 bases had no gene match. DNA of the CDR3: TGTGCCAGCAGCCGGGACAGGGCTACTAACTATGGCTACACCTTC. This encodes CASSRDRATNYGYTF.

The CDR3 nucleotides are TGTGCCAGTAGCCGCGAACTTGAGCAGTTCTTC. It translates to CASSRELEQFF. V is TRBV19 and J is TRBJ2-1; no reliable D call. This CDR3 comprises 11 residues. Germline V CDR1 and CDR2: LNHDA, SQIVND (reference sequence). The V end lost 6 bases, the J end lost 9 bases, and 9 bases lay between the germline ends.

The table lists this clone with a few counts. J is TRBJ2-5 and V is TRBV7-8; possibly TRBD2 for D (5 bases). CDR3 length: 13 residues. Germline-derived CDR1 and CDR2 are SGHVS and FQNEAQ. Between the trimmed V and J ends, which lost 5 bases and 2 bases, there was a span of 9 bases. CDR3 nucleotides: TGTGCCAGCAGCATCGGACTGCAAGAGACCCAGTACTTC. Protein: CASSIGLQETQYF.

The chain uses TRBV28 and TRBJ1-1, with no clear D. Trimming shortened V by 6 bases and J by 4 bases, and 12 bases separated the two germline ends. There are 13 residues in the CDR3. Looked up from germline, CDR1 is MDHEN and CDR2 is SYDVKM. The CDR3 sequence is CASRNSLSTEAFF. The DNA of the CDR3 is TGTGCCAGCAGGAATTCACTGTCCACTGAAGCTTTCTTT.

The chain recombines TRBV7-2 with TRBJ1-5; weak D call: TRBD1 (6 bases). V was shortened by 3 bases and J by 10 bases, with 16 bases between the two germline ends. Germline lookup yields CDR1 SGHTA and CDR2 FQGNSA. The CDR3 loop spans 14 amino acids. The CDR3 DNA follows: TGTGCCAGCAGCTTCCGGGACACCTTGGCACCCCAGCATTTT. Its protein product is CASSFRDTLAPQHF.

This clone was detected once. The J gene is TRBJ2-1, the V gene TRBV19; 14 bases map to TRBD2. V lost 10 bases and J lost 6; bases outside the gene matches: 5. The germline V gene has CDR1 LNHDA and CDR2 SQIVND (reference sequence). There are 14 residues in the CDR3. CDR3 region: CATQTSGGGNEQFF. CDR3 bases: TGTGCCACGCAGACTAGCGGGGGGGGCAATGAGCAGTTCTTC.

This clone was recorded a few times. The V call is TRBV5-1, the J call TRBJ1-2; D is unresolved. V lost 4 bases to trimming and J lost 9 bases, with 19 bases between them. CDR3 size: 14 residues. Germline assignment: CDR1 SGHRS and CDR2 YFSETQ. In nucleotides, the CDR3 is TGCGCCAGCAGCCTGGACGCCCCCTCGGGTAGCTACACCTTC. Translating it yields CASSLDAPSGSYTF.

There are a few counts of this clone. The chain combines TRBV4-2 with TRBJ1-4; a possible D gene is TRBD1 (6 bases). Between the trimmed V and J ends, which lost 6 bases and 6 bases, there was a span of 17 bases. The CDR3 is 15 residues long. Germline lookup yields CDR1 LGHNA and CDR2 YNFKEQ. This CDR3 is CASRDLTGTDEKLFF. The CDR3 nucleotides are TGTGCCAGCAGAGACCTCACAGGGACGGATGAAAAACTGTTTTTT.

The gene calls are TRBV6-1 and TRBJ2-5, with TRBD1 identical over 9 bases. The CDR3 is 13 residues long. From germline, CDR1 is MNHNS and CDR2 SASEGT. With V trimmed by 4 bases and J by 5 bases, 2 bases remained unmatched. This CDR3 reads CASSGTGEETQYF. The DNA of the CDR3 is TGTGCCAGCAGTGGGACAGGGGAGGAGACCCAGTACTTC.

This rearrangement joins TRBV29-1 to TRBJ1-2; D uncertain. Between the trimmed V and J ends, which lost 4 bases and 1 base, there was a span of 10 bases. Per the germline V gene, CDR1 is SQVTM and CDR2 is ANQGSEA. The CDR3 loop spans 13 amino acids. The CDR3 nucleotides read TGCAGCGTTGGATCGAGGGTTAACTATGGCTACACCTTC. This translates into CSVGSRVNYGYTF.

The chain recombines TRBV5-1 with TRBJ2-6, with D unresolved. CDR3 size: 14 residues. V gave up 3 bases and J gave up 4 bases, with 8 bases separating them. From germline, CDR1 is SGHRS and CDR2 YFSETQ. This CDR3 reads CASSSGGGANVLTF. In DNA, the CDR3 is TGCGCCAGCAGCTCGGGTGGGGGGGCCAACGTCCTGACTTTC.

This clone was observed a handful of times. This chain joins TRBV11-2 and TRBJ1-4, with 7 bases that match TRBD1. CDR1 and CDR2 from the germline V gene are SGHAT and FQNNGV. The CDR3 contains 15 residues. V shed 5 bases, J shed 8 bases, and the junction held 11 bases outside the gene matches. The DNA of the CDR3 is TGTGCCAGCAGCAGCACCACAGGGGCAGGAGAAAAACTGTTTTTT. It specifies CASSSTTGAGEKLFF.

This rearrangement joins TRBV6-5 to TRBJ2-7; 8 bases line up with TRBD1. The ends lost 4 bases at V and 3 bases at J; junction bases unmatched: 2. CDR1 is MNHEY, CDR2 SVGAGI, per germline. The CDR3 extends over 13 amino acids. The CDR3 is CASSSGQVYEQYF. The CDR3 DNA is TGTGCCAGCAGTTCGGGACAGGTCTACGAGCAGTACTTC.

This clone was counted a few times. This rearrangement joins TRBV5-4 to TRBJ2-7; D gene unclear. This CDR3 comprises 12 residues. Trimming removed 4 bases from V and 4 bases from J, with 9 bases in between. Germline assignment: CDR1 SGHNT and CDR2 YYREEE (reference sequence). The CDR3 sequence is CASSREPYEQYF. CDR3 DNA: TGTGCCAGCAGCAGAGAACCGTACGAGCAGTACTTC.